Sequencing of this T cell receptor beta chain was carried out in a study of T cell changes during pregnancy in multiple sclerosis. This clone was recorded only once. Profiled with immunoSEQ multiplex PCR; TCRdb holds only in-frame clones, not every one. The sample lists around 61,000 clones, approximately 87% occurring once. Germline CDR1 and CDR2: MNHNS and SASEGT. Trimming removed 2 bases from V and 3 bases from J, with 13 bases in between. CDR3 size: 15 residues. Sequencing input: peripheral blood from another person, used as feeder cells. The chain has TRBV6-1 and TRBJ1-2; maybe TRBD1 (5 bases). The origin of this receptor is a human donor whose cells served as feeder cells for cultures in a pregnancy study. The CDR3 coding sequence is TGTGCCAGCAGTGAACGGGGAGGGGTATACTATGGCTACACCTTC. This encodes CASSERGGVYYGYTF.